The rows below give T cell receptor beta chains drawn from one sample of a study of OX40 agonist ivuxolimab in advanced cancers. The repertoire was sequenced with immunoSEQ multiplex PCR; TCRdb's copy has only in-frame clones and lacks some. Of around 72,000 clones listed, around 85% are singletons. The sample consisted of CD4+ or CD8+ T cells sorted from blood, taken in a trial of the OX40 agonist ivuxolimab. All receptors come from an adult with an advanced solid tumor such as melanoma, head and neck, liver or kidney cancer. The CDR3 runs from the conserved cysteine through the conserved F or W. D genes are given only for firm matches. Clone sizes are given selectively: once, few, many, or a class where the clone is expanded.

J: TRBJ1-1; V: TRBV5-1; size: NA; D: NA; CDR3: CASSLEPANTEAFF; DNA: TGCGCCAGCAGCTTGGAGCCAGCTAACACTGAAGCTTTCTTT
J: TRBJ2-6; V: TRBV5-6; size: NA; D: NA; CDR3: CASSLGVSGANVLTF; DNA: TGTGCCAGCAGCCTGGGGGTCTCTGGGGCCAACGTCCTGACTTTC
J: TRBJ1-1; V: TRBV4-1; size: NA; D: NA; CDR3: CASNMQGTEAFF; DNA: TGCGCCAGCAACATGCAGGGCACTGAAGCTTTCTTT
J: TRBJ2-1; V: TRBV4-2; size: NA; D: TRBD2; CDR3: CASSQDERGGLNEQFF; DNA: TGTGCCAGCAGCCAAGACGAGCGGGGGGGCCTGAATGAGCAGTTCTTC
J: TRBJ1-2; V: TRBV9; size: NA; D: TRBD1; CDR3: CASSGGQGAYYGYTF; DNA: TGTGCCAGCAGCGGGGGACAGGGGGCTTACTATGGCTACACCTTC
J: TRBJ2-5; V: TRBV5-6; size: NA; D: NA; CDR3: CASSLGGIGETQYF; DNA: TGTGCCAGCAGCTTAGGAGGAATAGGGGAGACCCAGTACTTC
J: TRBJ1-1; V: TRBV19; size: NA; D: TRBD1; CDR3: CASSIRDREVSEAFF; DNA: TGTGCCAGTAGTATCAGAGACAGGGAAGTCTCTGAAGCTTTCTTT
J: TRBJ1-1; V: TRBV29-1; size: NA; D: NA; CDR3: CSVAYGKTEAFF; DNA: TGCAGCGTTGCGTACGGGAAGACTGAAGCTTTCTTT
J: TRBJ2-2; V: TRBV7-3; size: few; D: NA; CDR3: CASSLKAGLAAGELFF; DNA: TGTGCCAGCAGCTTAAAGGCAGGGTTGGCGGCCGGGGAGCTGTTTTTT
J: TRBJ2-2; V: TRBV7-6; size: few; D: NA; CDR3: CASSPSSGELFF; DNA: TGTGCCAGCAGCCCTAGTAGCGGGGAGCTGTTTTTT
J: TRBJ2-3; V: TRBV5-5; size: few; D: NA; CDR3: CASSLAQGTDTQYF; DNA: TGTGCCAGCAGCTTGGCCCAGGGCACAGATACGCAGTATTTT
J: TRBJ2-7; V: TRBV2; size: NA; D: TRBD2; CDR3: CASRTSGAYEQYF; DNA: TGTGCCAGCAGGACTAGCGGGGCCTACGAGCAGTACTTC
J: TRBJ2-1; V: TRBV29-1; size: NA; D: NA; CDR3: CSVEAPGLRNEQFF; DNA: TGCAGCGTTGAAGCCCCGGGTTTGAGGAATGAGCAGTTCTTC
J: TRBJ2-1; V: TRBV7-9; size: NA; D: NA; CDR3: CASSPPGGRWGNEQFF; DNA: TGTGCCAGCAGCCCCCCTGGGGGAAGGTGGGGCAATGAGCAGTTCTTC
J: TRBJ1-6; V: TRBV19; size: NA; D: TRBD1; CDR3: CASRGQGPNSPLHF; DNA: TGTGCCAGTAGGGGACAGGGTCCGAATTCACCCCTCCACTTT
J: TRBJ1-6; V: TRBV11-3; size: NA; D: TRBD1; CDR3: CASSEQGSNSPLHF; DNA: TGTGCCAGCAGCGAACAGGGGTCCAATTCACCCCTCCACTTT
J: TRBJ1-2; V: TRBV11-3; size: NA; D: TRBD1; CDR3: CASSRRDRYGYTF; DNA: TGTGCCAGCAGCCGCCGGGACAGATATGGCTACACCTTC
J: TRBJ1-6; V: TRBV6-1; size: NA; D: NA; CDR3: CASGKSADSPLHF; DNA: TGTGCCAGCGGGAAATCTGCGGATTCACCCCTCCACTTT
J: TRBJ1-6; V: TRBV5-4; size: NA; D: NA; CDR3: CASSLLSGSVDSPLHF; DNA: TGTGCCAGCAGCTTGTTATCAGGGTCTGTTGATTCACCCCTCCACTTT
J: TRBJ2-5; V: TRBV19; size: NA; D: TRBD1; CDR3: CASSAGQGQETQYF; DNA: TGTGCCAGTAGTGCTGGACAGGGCCAAGAGACCCAGTACTTC
J: TRBJ2-7; V: TRBV27; size: NA; D: TRBD2; CDR3: CASSFGGRTPGEQYF; DNA: TGTGCCAGCAGTTTTGGCGGGAGGACCCCGGGGGAGCAGTACTTC
J: TRBJ1-1; V: TRBV12-5; size: NA; D: NA; CDR3: CASGLGAVGEAFF; DNA: TGTGCTAGTGGTTTGGGGGCGGTTGGTGAAGCTTTCTTT
J: TRBJ2-7; V: TRBV6-5; size: NA; D: TRBD2; CDR3: CASSYSRGSGTYEQYF; DNA: TGTGCCAGCAGTTACTCGCGTGGTAGCGGGACATACGAGCAGTACTTC
J: TRBJ2-1; V: TRBV15; size: NA; D: TRBD2; CDR3: CASHKRGGIGEQFF; DNA: TGTGCCTCCCATAAGCGGGGGGGCATCGGTGAGCAGTTCTTC
J: TRBJ2-3; V: TRBV5-6; size: NA; D: TRBD2; CDR3: CASSSTSGDTDTQYF; DNA: TGTGCCAGCAGCTCGACTAGCGGGGACACAGATACGCAGTATTTT
J: TRBJ1-1; V: TRBV10-3; size: NA; D: TRBD1; CDR3: CAIRVGQGNTEAFF; DNA: TGTGCCATCAGGGTCGGACAGGGGAACACTGAAGCTTTCTTT
J: TRBJ1-1; V: TRBV11-3; size: once; D: NA; CDR3: CASSRGPEGTEAFF; DNA: TGTGCCAGCAGTCGAGGGCCGGAGGGTACTGAAGCTTTCTTT
J: TRBJ2-7; V: TRBV29-1; size: NA; D: NA; CDR3: CSVGGTFYEQYF; DNA: TGCAGCGTCGGCGGCACCTTCTACGAGCAGTACTTC
J: TRBJ2-3; V: TRBV19; size: NA; D: NA; CDR3: CASSIVQGQADTQYF; DNA: TGTGCCAGTAGTATAGTACAGGGTCAGGCAGATACGCAGTATTTT
J: TRBJ2-5; V: TRBV14; size: once; D: NA; CDR3: CASSQENREETQYF; DNA: TGTGCCAGCAGCCAAGAGAACAGGGAAGAGACCCAGTACTTC
J: TRBJ1-2; V: TRBV11-3; size: NA; D: TRBD1; CDR3: CASRRSGTAYGYTF; DNA: TGTGCCAGCAGAAGATCCGGGACAGCCTATGGCTACACCTTC
J: TRBJ1-1; V: TRBV4-3; size: NA; D: NA; CDR3: CASSRDTNTEAFF; DNA: TGCGCCAGCAGTCGGGACACGAACACTGAAGCTTTCTTT
J: TRBJ1-1; V: TRBV5-1; size: NA; D: NA; CDR3: CASSLVPSALNTEAFF; DNA: TGCGCCAGCAGCTTGGTACCCAGCGCCCTGAACACTGAAGCTTTCTTT